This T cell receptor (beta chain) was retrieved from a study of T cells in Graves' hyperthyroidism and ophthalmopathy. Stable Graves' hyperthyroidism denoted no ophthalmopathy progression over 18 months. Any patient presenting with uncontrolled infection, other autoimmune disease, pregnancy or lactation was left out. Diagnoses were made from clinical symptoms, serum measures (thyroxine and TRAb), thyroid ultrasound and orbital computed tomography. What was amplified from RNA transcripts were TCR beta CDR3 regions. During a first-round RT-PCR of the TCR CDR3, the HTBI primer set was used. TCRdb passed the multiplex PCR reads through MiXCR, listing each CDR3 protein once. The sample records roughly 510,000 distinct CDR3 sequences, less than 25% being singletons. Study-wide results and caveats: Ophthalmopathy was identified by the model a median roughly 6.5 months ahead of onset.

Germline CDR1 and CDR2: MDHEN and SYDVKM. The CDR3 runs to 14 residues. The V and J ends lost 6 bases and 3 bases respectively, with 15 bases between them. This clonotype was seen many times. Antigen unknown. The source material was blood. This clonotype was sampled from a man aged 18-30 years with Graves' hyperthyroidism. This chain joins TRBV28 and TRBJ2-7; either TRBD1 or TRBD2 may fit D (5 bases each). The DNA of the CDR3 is TGTGCCAGCAGCCAACGAGGGACGGGCTACGAGCAGTACTTC. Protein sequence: CASSQRGTGYEQYF.